Listed below are T cell receptor beta chains from one sample, sequenced in a study of beta chain features in type 1 diabetes. Measured with immunoSEQ multiplex PCR; TCRdb has only the in-frame clones, and not every one. The profile shows some 70,000 clones, 45% to 50% of them singletons. Sequenced material: central memory CD4+ T cells from blood. The source is a man aged 25 to 45 with type 1 diabetes. CDR3s include the opening cysteine and the closing phenylalanine or tryptophan. The D gene is left open where the match is weak. The listing skips clone size in some rows; elsewhere it reads once, few, many or a size class.

J gene	V gene	D gene	clone size	CDR3 protein	CDR3 DNA
TRBJ2-1	TRBV5-1	NA	NA	CASSQTRGYNEQFF	TGCGCCAGCAGCCAGACCAGGGGCTACAATGAGCAGTTCTTC
TRBJ2-1	TRBV27	TRBD2	NA	CASSFDRGDEQFF	TGTGCCAGCAGTTTTGACCGGGGGGATGAGCAGTTCTTC
TRBJ2-7	TRBV30	NA	few	CAWSVPGNYEQYF	TGTGCCTGGAGTGTTCCAGGGAACTACGAGCAGTACTTC
TRBJ2-2	TRBV18	TRBD2	NA	CASSQTSGANTGELFF	TGTGCCAGCTCGCAAACTAGCGGGGCGAACACCGGGGAGCTGTTTTTT
TRBJ1-5	TRBV5-1	TRBD1	NA	CASSPTGDGQPQHF	TGCGCCAGCAGTCCGACAGGGGATGGGCAGCCCCAGCATTTT
TRBJ1-6	TRBV5-1	NA	NA	CASSLGVVNSPLHF	TGCGCCAGCAGCTTAGGGGTCGTCAATTCACCCCTCCACTTT
TRBJ2-1	TRBV2	TRBD1	NA	CASSPDRGPYNEQFF	TGTGCCAGCAGTCCCGACAGGGGGCCCTACAATGAGCAGTTCTTC
TRBJ1-2	TRBV7-9	NA	few	CASQAGINGYTF	TGTGCCAGCCAGGCAGGGATCAATGGCTACACCTTC
TRBJ1-2	TRBV15	TRBD1	NA	CATSRGDSTRLYGYTF	TGTGCCACCAGCAGAGGGGACAGCACCCGGCTCTATGGCTACACCTTC
TRBJ1-5	TRBV5-1	NA	NA	CASSLAGGLQPQHF	TGCGCCAGCAGCTTGGCCGGAGGGTTGCAGCCCCAGCATTTT
TRBJ2-7	TRBV5-4	TRBD2	NA	CASSPTSDSYEQYF	TGTGCCAGCAGCCCTACTAGCGACTCCTACGAGCAGTACTTC
TRBJ2-2	TRBV30	TRBD1	NA	CAWSGDRALTGELFF	TGTGCCTGGAGCGGGGACAGGGCATTGACCGGGGAGCTGTTTTTT
TRBJ1-1	TRBV18	TRBD1	NA	CASSRLQGAGAFF	TGTGCCAGCTCACGACTACAGGGGGCAGGGGCTTTCTTT
TRBJ1-2	TRBV19	NA	NA	CATRGDNYGYTF	TGTGCCACCAGGGGAGATAACTATGGCTACACCTTC
TRBJ2-7	TRBV4-1	TRBD1	NA	CASSPTGTGFYEQYF	TGCGCCAGCAGCCCTACCGGGACAGGGTTCTACGAGCAGTACTTC
TRBJ1-1	TRBV18	TRBD1	NA	CASSPQTGGTEAFF	TGTGCCAGCTCCCCCCAGACAGGGGGGACTGAAGCTTTCTTT
TRBJ1-5	TRBV19	NA	NA	CASNAGLQPQHF	TGTGCCAGTAACGCGGGCTTGCAGCCCCAGCATTTT
TRBJ2-7	TRBV6-1	TRBD2	NA	CASSARAGGITEQYF	TGTGCCAGCAGTGCCCGAGCGGGGGGCATTACGGAGCAGTACTTC
TRBJ2-1	TRBV11-2	NA	few	CASSLGSSLNEQFF	TGTGCCAGCAGCTTAGGTTCCTCCCTCAATGAGCAGTTCTTC
TRBJ2-7	TRBV6-5	TRBD2	NA	CASSYSLAVSPYEQYF	TGTGCCAGCAGTTACTCACTAGCGGTTTCACCCTACGAGCAGTACTTC
TRBJ1-2	TRBV5-1	TRBD1	NA	CASSLGDRVNGYTF	TGCGCCAGCAGCTTGGGGGACAGGGTCAATGGCTACACCTTC
TRBJ2-2	TRBV6-1	TRBD1	once	CASSEGLGQGELFF	TGTGCCAGCAGTGAAGGGTTGGGACAGGGGGAGCTGTTTTTT
TRBJ2-1	TRBV10-3	NA	NA	CAISESRAGSYNEQFF	TGTGCCATCAGTGAGTCCAGGGCGGGGTCCTACAATGAGCAGTTCTTC
TRBJ2-7	TRBV6-5	TRBD2	NA	CASSFSAGGTPYEQYF	TGTGCCAGCAGTTTTTCGGCGGGGGGGACCCCCTACGAGCAGTACTTC
TRBJ2-5	TRBV30	NA	few	CAWSVGTGRKTQYF	TGTGCCTGGAGTGTCGGTACAGGTCGAAAGACCCAGTACTTC
TRBJ2-1	TRBV19	TRBD2	once	CARTSASGGPRSYNEQFF	TGTGCCAGGACCTCGGCTAGCGGGGGCCCCAGGTCCTACAATGAGCAGTTCTTC
TRBJ2-2	TRBV7-9	NA	few	CASSLAAFTGELFF	TGTGCCAGCAGCTTAGCAGCCTTCACCGGGGAGCTGTTTTTT
TRBJ2-7	TRBV16	TRBD1	few	CASSQWVQGEQYF	TGTGCCAGCAGCCAATGGGTACAGGGGGAGCAGTACTTC
TRBJ2-2	TRBV27	NA	few	CASSSGQGILGELFF	TGTGCCAGCAGTTCTGGGCAGGGAATCCTCGGGGAGCTGTTTTTT
TRBJ1-3	TRBV5-6	TRBD1	NA	CASGSRGTGNTIYF	TGTGCCAGCGGCAGCAGGGGGACCGGAAACACCATATATTTT
TRBJ2-5	TRBV2	TRBD1	few	CASSLTGGWETQYF	TGTGCCAGCAGTCTCACAGGGGGCTGGGAGACCCAGTACTTC
TRBJ1-1	TRBV30	NA	NA	CAWTRGKNTEAFF	TGTGCCTGGACGCGAGGGAAGAACACTGAAGCTTTCTTT
TRBJ2-5	TRBV6-6	TRBD2	NA	CASSSSWASGQETQYF	TGTGCCAGCAGTTCCTCCTGGGCTAGCGGCCAAGAGACCCAGTACTTC
TRBJ2-1	TRBV10-1	NA	NA	CASSSGAEQFF	TGCGCCAGCAGTTCTGGTGCGGAGCAGTTCTTC
TRBJ2-3	TRBV6-1	NA	NA	CASSLTSSTDTQYF	TGTGCCAGCAGTCTGACTTCTAGCACAGATACGCAGTATTTT
TRBJ2-1	TRBV10-2	NA	NA	CASRPHLGRGNNEQFF	TGCGCCAGCAGGCCCCATCTAGGCCGAGGTAACAATGAGCAGTTCTTC
TRBJ2-3	TRBV7-2	TRBD1	few	CASRYQGATDTQYF	TGTGCCAGCAGATATCAGGGGGCCACAGATACGCAGTATTTT
TRBJ2-1	TRBV29-1	TRBD2	NA	CSATGTSAYNEQFF	TGCAGCGCCACCGGGACTAGCGCATACAATGAGCAGTTCTTC
TRBJ1-1	TRBV4-2	NA	few	CASSQTDKETEAFF	TGTGCCAGCAGCCAAACGGACAAGGAAACTGAAGCTTTCTTT
TRBJ2-1	TRBV10-2	NA	NA	CASSEARVSEQFF	TGCGCCAGCAGTGAGGCGAGGGTCTCTGAGCAGTTCTTC
TRBJ2-5	TRBV7-6	TRBD2	NA	CASSSTLAGAGETQYF	TGTGCCAGCAGCTCCACTCTAGCGGGGGCAGGAGAGACCCAGTACTTC
TRBJ1-1	TRBV18	TRBD1	NA	CASSPRGQGGTEAFF	TGTGCCAGCTCACCTCGGGGACAGGGAGGGACTGAAGCTTTCTTT
TRBJ2-3	TRBV11-2	NA	once	CASSLARQSDTQYF	TGTGCCAGCAGCTTAGCTAGGCAGTCAGATACGCAGTATTTT
TRBJ1-6	TRBV18	TRBD1	NA	CASSLETGTVNSPLHF	TGTGCCAGCTCACTAGAAACCGGGACAGTTAATTCACCCCTCCACTTT
TRBJ2-2	TRBV7-2	TRBD2	few	CASSLQRGSGELFF	TGTGCCAGCAGCCTTCAGCGGGGATCCGGGGAGCTGTTTTTT
TRBJ2-5	TRBV7-8	TRBD2	NA	CASSTTLAGSGGETQYF	TGTGCCAGCAGCACGACTCTAGCGGGGTCCGGCGGGGAGACCCAGTACTTC
TRBJ1-1	TRBV11-3	NA	once	CASSLRQTLGTEAFF	TGTGCCAGCAGCCTGAGACAGACCCTAGGGACTGAAGCTTTCTTT
TRBJ2-3	TRBV5-4	TRBD2	NA	CASSLMGLAETDTQYF	TGTGCCAGCAGCTTGATGGGACTAGCAGAGACAGATACGCAGTATTTT
TRBJ2-7	TRBV6-1	NA	few	CASSEAQGTRYEQYF	TGTGCCAGCAGTGAAGCCCAGGGTACCCGCTACGAGCAGTACTTC
TRBJ1-1	TRBV6-1	NA	NA	CASSVQGSSRKNTEAFF	TGTGCCAGCAGTGTACAGGGTAGCTCTCGGAAGAACACTGAAGCTTTCTTT
TRBJ1-4	TRBV6-1	NA	NA	CASSGGIATNEKLFF	TGTGCCAGCAGTGGCGGGATCGCAACTAATGAAAAACTGTTTTTT